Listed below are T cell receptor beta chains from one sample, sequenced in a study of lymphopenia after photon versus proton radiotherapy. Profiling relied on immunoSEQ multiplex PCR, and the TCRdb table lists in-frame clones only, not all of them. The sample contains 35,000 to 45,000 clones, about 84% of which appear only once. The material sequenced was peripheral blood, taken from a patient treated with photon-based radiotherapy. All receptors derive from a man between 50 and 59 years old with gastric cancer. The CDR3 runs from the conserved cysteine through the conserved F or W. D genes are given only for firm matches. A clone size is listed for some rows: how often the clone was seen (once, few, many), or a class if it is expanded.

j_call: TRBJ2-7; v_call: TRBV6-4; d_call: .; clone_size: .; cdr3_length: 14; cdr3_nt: TGTGCCAGCAGTGAAGTCCCTGGATCCTACGAGCAGTACTTC; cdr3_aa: CASSEVPGSYEQYF
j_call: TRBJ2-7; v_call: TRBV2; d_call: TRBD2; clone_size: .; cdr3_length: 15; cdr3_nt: TGTGCCAGCAGCCCCGGTACTAGCGGTCCATACGAGCAGTACTTC; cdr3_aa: CASSPGTSGPYEQYF
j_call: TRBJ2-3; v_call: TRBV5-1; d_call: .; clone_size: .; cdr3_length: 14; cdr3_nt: TGCGCCAGCAGCTTGGCCGGAAGCACAGATACGCAGTATTTT; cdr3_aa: CASSLAGSTDTQYF
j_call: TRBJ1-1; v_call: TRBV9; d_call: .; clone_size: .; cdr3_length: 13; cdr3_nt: TGTGCCAGCAGCGTAGAAGTGAACACTGAAGCTTTCTTT; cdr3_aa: CASSVEVNTEAFF
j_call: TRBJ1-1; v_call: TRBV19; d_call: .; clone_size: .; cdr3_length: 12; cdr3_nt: TGTGCCAGTAGTATGGTTCGGACTGAAGCTTTCTTT; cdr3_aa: CASSMVRTEAFF
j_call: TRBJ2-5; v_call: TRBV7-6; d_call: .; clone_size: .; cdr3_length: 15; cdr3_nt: TGTGCCAGCAGCTTATTATGGACAACACAAGAGACCCAGTACTTC; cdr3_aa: CASSLLWTTQETQYF
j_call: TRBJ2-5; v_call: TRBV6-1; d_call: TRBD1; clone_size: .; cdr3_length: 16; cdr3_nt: TGTGCCAGCAGTGTCCTAGGACAGGGGGCGGGAGAGACCCAGTACTTC; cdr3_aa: CASSVLGQGAGETQYF
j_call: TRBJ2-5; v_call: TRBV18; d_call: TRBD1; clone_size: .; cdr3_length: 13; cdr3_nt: TGTGCCAGCTCATCGGGACAGGAAGAGACCCAGTACTTC; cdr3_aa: CASSSGQEETQYF
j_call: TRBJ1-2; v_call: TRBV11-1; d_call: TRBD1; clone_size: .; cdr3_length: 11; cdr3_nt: TGTGCCAGCAGCCACAGGGGTGGCTACACCTTC; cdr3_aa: CASSHRGGYTF
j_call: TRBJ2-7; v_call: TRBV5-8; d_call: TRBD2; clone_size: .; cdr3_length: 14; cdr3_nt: TGTGCCAGCAGCTTGGAGGCAGGGAGGGACGAGCAGTACTTC; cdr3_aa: CASSLEAGRDEQYF
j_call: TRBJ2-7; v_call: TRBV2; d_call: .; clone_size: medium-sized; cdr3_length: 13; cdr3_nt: TGTGCCAGCAGTGAGCGGCGGAACTACGAGCAGTACTTC; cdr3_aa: CASSERRNYEQYF
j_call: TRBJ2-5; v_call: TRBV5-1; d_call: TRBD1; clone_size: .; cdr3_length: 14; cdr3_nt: TGCGCCAGCAGCTCCACAGGGGGCGAAGAGACCCAGTACTTC; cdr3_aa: CASSSTGGEETQYF
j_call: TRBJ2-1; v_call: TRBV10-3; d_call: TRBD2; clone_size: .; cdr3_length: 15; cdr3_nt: TGTGCCACCGGGGGGTTTAGCGGGAGGGCGGGTGAGCAGTTCTTC; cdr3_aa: CATGGFSGRAGEQFF
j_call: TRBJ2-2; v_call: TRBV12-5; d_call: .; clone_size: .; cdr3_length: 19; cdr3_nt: TGTGCTAGTGGTTTGGTACTCGGGACAAAATGGGGCGGTGCCGGGGAGCTGTTTTTT; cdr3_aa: CASGLVLGTKWGGAGELFF
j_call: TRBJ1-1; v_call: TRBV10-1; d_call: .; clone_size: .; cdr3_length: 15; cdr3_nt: TGCGCCAGCAGTGAGTCGAGGAGAATGAACACTGAAGCTTTCTTT; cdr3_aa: CASSESRRMNTEAFF
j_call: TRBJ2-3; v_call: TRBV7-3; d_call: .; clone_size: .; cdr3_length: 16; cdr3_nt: TGTGCCAGCAGCGTAGACAGTGGGGTTGGCACAGATACGCAGTATTTT; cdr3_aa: CASSVDSGVGTDTQYF
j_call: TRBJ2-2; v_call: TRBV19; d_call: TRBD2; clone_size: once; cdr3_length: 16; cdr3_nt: TGTGCCTCCCGGGGTCGACGGGAGGGCCAAACCGGGGAGCTGTTTTTT; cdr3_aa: CASRGRREGQTGELFF
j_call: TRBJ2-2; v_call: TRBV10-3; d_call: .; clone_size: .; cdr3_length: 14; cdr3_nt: TGTGCCACCAGGGGGGGACCGGGCACCGGGGAGCTGTTTTTT; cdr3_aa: CATRGGPGTGELFF
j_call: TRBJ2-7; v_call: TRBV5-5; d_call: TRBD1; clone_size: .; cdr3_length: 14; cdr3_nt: TGTGCCAGCAGCCTGGACAGGGGTCCCTACGAGCAGTACTTC; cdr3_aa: CASSLDRGPYEQYF
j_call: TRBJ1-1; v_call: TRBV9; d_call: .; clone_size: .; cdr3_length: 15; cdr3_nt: TGTGCCAGCAGCGTAGCCCAGGGGTCGAACACTGAAGCTTTCTTT; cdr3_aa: CASSVAQGSNTEAFF
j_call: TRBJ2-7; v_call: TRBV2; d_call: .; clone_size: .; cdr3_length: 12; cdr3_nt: TGTGCCAGCATCCCCCCCGTCGGGGAGCAGTACTTC; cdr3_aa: CASIPPVGEQYF
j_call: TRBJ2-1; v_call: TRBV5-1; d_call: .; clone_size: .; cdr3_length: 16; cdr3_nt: TGCGCCAGCAGCTTCCGCCTAGCGCGTTCCTACAATGAGCAGTTCTTC; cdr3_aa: CASSFRLARSYNEQFF
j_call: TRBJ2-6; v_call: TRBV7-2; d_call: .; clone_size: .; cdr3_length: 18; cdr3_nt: TGTGCCAGCAGCTTAGGGGGACCTTGGACCTCTGGGGCCAACGTCCTGACTTTC; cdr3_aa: CASSLGGPWTSGANVLTF
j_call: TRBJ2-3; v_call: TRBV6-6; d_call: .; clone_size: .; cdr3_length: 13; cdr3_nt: TGTGCCAGCAAAGCGGGTAGCACAGATACGCAGTATTTT; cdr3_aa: CASKAGSTDTQYF
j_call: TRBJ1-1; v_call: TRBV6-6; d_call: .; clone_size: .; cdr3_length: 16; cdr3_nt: TGTGCCAGCAGTTACTTTTTTCGGCAGTTGAGCACTGAAGCTTTCTTT; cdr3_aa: CASSYFFRQLSTEAFF
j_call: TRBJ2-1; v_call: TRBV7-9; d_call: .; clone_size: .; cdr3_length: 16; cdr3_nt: TGTGCCAGCAGCTTAGAGGGCCTACTCGGTCGGAATGAGCAGTTCTTC; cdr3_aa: CASSLEGLLGRNEQFF
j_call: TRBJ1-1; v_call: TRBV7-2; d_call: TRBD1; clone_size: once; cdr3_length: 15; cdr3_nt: TGTGCCAGCAGCTTAGGTGGGACAGGGTCTCTTGAAGCTTTCTTT; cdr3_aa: CASSLGGTGSLEAFF
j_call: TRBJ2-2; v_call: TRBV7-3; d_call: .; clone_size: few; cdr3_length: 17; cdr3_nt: TGTGCCAGCAGCCCCATGGCGACCTTAGCGAACACCGGGGAGCTGTTTTTT; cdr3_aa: CASSPMATLANTGELFF
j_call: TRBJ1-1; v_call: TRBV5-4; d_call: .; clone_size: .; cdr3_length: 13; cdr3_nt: TGTGCCAGCAGCTTGGCGGGGTCCACTGAAGCTTTCTTT; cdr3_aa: CASSLAGSTEAFF
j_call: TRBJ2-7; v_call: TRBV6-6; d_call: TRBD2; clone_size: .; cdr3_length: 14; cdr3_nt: TGTGCCAGCAGCAACCGGGGAGGGCTACCGGAGCAGTACTTC; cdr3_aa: CASSNRGGLPEQYF
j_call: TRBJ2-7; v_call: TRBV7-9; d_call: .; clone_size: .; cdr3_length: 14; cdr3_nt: TGTGCCAGCAGCTACTCGGGTGGGGCCTACGAGCAGTACTTC; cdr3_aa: CASSYSGGAYEQYF
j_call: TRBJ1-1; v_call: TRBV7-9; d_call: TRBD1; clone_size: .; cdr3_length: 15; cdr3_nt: TGTGCCAGCACCGAACAGGGGGCCTGGGACACTGAAGCTTTCTTT; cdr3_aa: CASTEQGAWDTEAFF
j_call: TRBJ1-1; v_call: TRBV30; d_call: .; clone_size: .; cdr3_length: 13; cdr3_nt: TGTGCCTGGAGAGAGTTTAAGAACACTGAAGCTTTCTTT; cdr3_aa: CAWREFKNTEAFF
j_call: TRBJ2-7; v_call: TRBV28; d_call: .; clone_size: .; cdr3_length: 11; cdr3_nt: TGTGCCAGCAGGGGGTATTACGAGCAGTACTTC; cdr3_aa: CASRGYYEQYF
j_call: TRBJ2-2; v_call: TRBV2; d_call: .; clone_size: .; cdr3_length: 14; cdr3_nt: TGTGCCAGCAGTGACTCCCGTGGGACCGGGGAGCTGTTTTTT; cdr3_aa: CASSDSRGTGELFF
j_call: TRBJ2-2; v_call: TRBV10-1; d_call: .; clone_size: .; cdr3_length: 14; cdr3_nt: TGCGCCAGCAGTGAGTCTGAAGGGGAAGTCGAGCTGTTTTTT; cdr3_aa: CASSESEGEVELFF
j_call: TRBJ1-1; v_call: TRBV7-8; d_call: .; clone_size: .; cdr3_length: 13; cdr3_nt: TGTGCCAGTCGCGAGGGGTGGAACACTGAAGCTTTCTTT; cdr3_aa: CASREGWNTEAFF